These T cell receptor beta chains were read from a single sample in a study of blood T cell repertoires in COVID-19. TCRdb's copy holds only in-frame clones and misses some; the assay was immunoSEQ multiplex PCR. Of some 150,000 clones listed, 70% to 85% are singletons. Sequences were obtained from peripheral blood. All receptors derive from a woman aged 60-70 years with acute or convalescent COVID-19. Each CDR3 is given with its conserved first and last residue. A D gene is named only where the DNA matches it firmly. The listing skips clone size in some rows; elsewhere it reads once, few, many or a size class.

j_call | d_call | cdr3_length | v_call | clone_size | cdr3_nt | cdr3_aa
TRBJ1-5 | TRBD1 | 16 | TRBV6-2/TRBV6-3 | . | TGTGCCAGCAGTTACGAAGACAGGGCGGGCAATCAGCCCCAGCATTTT | CASSYEDRAGNQPQHF
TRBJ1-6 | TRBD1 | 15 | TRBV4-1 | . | TGCGCCAGCAGCCAACCGGGACAGAGAGCCTCACCCCTCCACTTT | CASSQPGQRASPLHF
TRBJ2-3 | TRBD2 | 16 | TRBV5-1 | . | TGCGCCAGCAGCCCCCGGGCTAGCGGGGTATTAGATACGCAGTATTTT | CASSPRASGVLDTQYF
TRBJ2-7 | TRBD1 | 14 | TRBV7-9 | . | TGTGCCAGCAGCCACCGGGACAGGAACTACGAGCAGTACTTC | CASSHRDRNYEQYF
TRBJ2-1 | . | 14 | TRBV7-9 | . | TGTGCCAGCAGCTTTGGGAGGGGGGCATATGAGCAGTTCTTC | CASSFGRGAYEQFF
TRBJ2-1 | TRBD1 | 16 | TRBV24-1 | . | TGTGCCACCAGTGATCAGACAGGGAGCTCCTACAATGAGCAGTTCTTC | CATSDQTGSSYNEQFF
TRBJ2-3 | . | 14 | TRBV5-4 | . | TGTGCCAGCAGCCCGGCGGTTCACACAGATACGCAGTATTTT | CASSPAVHTDTQYF
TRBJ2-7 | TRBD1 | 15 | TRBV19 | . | TGTGCCAGTCGCAAGGGGGATTCAGGGGGCATCGAGCAGTACTTC | CASRKGDSGGIEQYF
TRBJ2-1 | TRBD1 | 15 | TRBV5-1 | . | TGCGCCAGCAGCCGTACCGGGACAGGGAACAATGAGCAGTTCTTC | CASSRTGTGNNEQFF
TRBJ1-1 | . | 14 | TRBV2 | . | TGTGCCAGCAGTGTCGGGCAGGGGAACACTGAAGCTTTCTTT | CASSVGQGNTEAFF
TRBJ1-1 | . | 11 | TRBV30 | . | TGTGCCTGGAGTGCCCTCACTGAAGCTTTCTTT | CAWSALTEAFF
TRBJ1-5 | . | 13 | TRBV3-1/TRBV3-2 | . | TGTGCCAGCAGCCATACAGGCAATCAGCCCCAGCATTTT | CASSHTGNQPQHF
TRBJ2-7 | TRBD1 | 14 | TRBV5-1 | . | TGCGCCAGCACGCTAGTAGGGACAGGAAAAGAGCAGTACTTC | CASTLVGTGKEQYF
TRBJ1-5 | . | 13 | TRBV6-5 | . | TGTGCCAGCCGACTCCTTTGGAGCGACCCCCAGCATTTT | CASRLLWSDPQHF
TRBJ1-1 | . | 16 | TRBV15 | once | TGTGCCACCAGCAAGGAACCAGGGGCCGGTAACACTGAAGCTTTCTTT | CATSKEPGAGNTEAFF
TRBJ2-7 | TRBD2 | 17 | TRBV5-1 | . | TGCGCCAGCAGCTTGGTCGCGGGACTAGCGGGGAACTACGAGCAGTACTTC | CASSLVAGLAGNYEQYF
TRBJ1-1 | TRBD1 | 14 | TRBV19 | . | TGTGCCAGTAGTATCACAGGGGGTAGCACTGAAGCTTTCTTT | CASSITGGSTEAFF
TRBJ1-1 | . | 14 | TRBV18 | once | TGTGCCAGCTCACCACCGGCCACGAACACTGAAGCTTTCTTT | CASSPPATNTEAFF
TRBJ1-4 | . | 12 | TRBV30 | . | TGTGCCGGACAGTCGGCTAATGAAAAACTGTTTTTT | CAGQSANEKLFF
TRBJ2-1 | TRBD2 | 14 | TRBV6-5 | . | TGTGCCAGCAGTAGTCGGGGGGTCTTGAATGAGCAGTTCTTC | CASSSRGVLNEQFF
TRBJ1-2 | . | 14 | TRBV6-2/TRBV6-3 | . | TGTGCCAGCAGTCGAGAGGTGGCAGGGGATGGCTACACCTTC | CASSREVAGDGYTF
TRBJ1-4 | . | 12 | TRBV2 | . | TGTGCCACCGCGATCGTGAGGGAAAAACTGTTTTTT | CATAIVREKLFF
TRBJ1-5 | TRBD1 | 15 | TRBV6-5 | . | TGTGCCAGCAGGGGCGGACAGGGGGCTTATCAGCCCCAGCATTTT | CASRGGQGAYQPQHF
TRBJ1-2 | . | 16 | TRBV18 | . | TGTGCCAGCTCACCATTCGAGTCAGGAACTAACTATGGCTACACCTTC | CASSPFESGTNYGYTF
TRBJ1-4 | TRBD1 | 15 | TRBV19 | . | TGTGCCAGTAGCAGAGCCGGGACAGGGAATGAAAAACTGTTTTTT | CASSRAGTGNEKLFF
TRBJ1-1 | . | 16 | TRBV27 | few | TGTGCCAGCAGTTTATTGGGGGCACAAAAGGGCACTGAAGCTTTCTTT | CASSLLGAQKGTEAFF
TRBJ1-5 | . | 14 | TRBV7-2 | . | TGTGCCAGCAGCTTCCTGGCTGGCAATCAGCCCCAGCATTTT | CASSFLAGNQPQHF
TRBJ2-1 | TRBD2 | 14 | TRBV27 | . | TGTGCCAGCAGTGAGCGGGGGGGCAGAAATGAGCAGTTCTTC | CASSERGGRNEQFF
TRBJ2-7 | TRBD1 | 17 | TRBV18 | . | TGTGCCAGCTCGTCGAATCAACCGGGACAGGGGTCGGGGGAGCAGTACTTC | CASSSNQPGQGSGEQYF
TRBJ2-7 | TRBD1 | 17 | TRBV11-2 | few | TGTGCCAGCAGCTCGCAGACCGGGACAGGGGTGCTTAGGGAGCAGTACTTC | CASSSQTGTGVLREQYF
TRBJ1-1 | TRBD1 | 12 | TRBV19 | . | TGTGCCAGTAGTCCAGGGGGCACTGAAGCTTTCTTT | CASSPGGTEAFF
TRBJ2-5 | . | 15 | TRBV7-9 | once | TGTGCCAGCAGCTTAGGTTCGGGGAACCAAGAGACCCAGTACTTC | CASSLGSGNQETQYF
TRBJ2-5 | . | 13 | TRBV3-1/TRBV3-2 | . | TGTGCCAGCAGCCAAATGGTCGGTGAGACCCAGTACTTC | CASSQMVGETQYF
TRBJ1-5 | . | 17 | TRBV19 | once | TGTGCCAGTAGTATAGGAAGTCCGGGACAAGGCAATCAGCCCCAGCATTTT | CASSIGSPGQGNQPQHF
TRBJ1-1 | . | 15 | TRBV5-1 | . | TGCGCCAGCAGCCGATCCCTCGGGGGGAACACTGAAGCTTTCTTT | CASSRSLGGNTEAFF
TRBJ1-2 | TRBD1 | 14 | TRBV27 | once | TGTGCCAGCAGTTTAAGGGACAGGGGCTATGGCTACACCTTC | CASSLRDRGYGYTF
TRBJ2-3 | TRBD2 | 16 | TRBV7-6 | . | TGTGCCAGCAGCCTTTTGTTAGCGGGGGGATCAGATACGCAGTATTTT | CASSLLLAGGSDTQYF
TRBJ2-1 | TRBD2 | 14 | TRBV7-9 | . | TGTGCCAGCAGCACCCTAGCGGGGTACGGTGAGCAGTTCTTC | CASSTLAGYGEQFF
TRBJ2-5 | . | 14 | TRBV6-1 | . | TGTGCCAGCAGTGAGACAGCCCTGCAGGAGACCCAGTACTTC | CASSETALQETQYF
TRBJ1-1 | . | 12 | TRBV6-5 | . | TGTGCCAGCTACTACTTGAACACTGAAGCTTTCTTT | CASYYLNTEAFF
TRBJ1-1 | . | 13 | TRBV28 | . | TGTGCCAGCAGCCAAGGGGCGGAAACTGAAGCTTTCTTT | CASSQGAETEAFF
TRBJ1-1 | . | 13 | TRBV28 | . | TGTGCCAGCACCCCGACAGGGAACACTGAAGCTTTCTTT | CASTPTGNTEAFF
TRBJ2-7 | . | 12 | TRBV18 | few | TGTGCCAGCGTCGGAGCCTCCTACGAGCAGTACTTC | CASVGASYEQYF
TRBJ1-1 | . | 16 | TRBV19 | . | TGTGCCAGTACCCCAAATGCGGGCAGGTCGAACACTGAAGCTTTCTTT | CASTPNAGRSNTEAFF
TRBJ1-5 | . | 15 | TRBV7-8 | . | TGTGCCAGCAGCCCTAGTGGCAGGGGCAATCAGCCCCAGCATTTT | CASSPSGRGNQPQHF
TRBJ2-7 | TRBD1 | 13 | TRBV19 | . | TGTGCCAGTAGTAGGGACAGCTCCTACGAGCAGTACTTC | CASSRDSSYEQYF
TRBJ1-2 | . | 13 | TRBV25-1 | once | TGTGCCAGCACTAACGCAGGGTACGGAGGCTACACCTTC | CASTNAGYGGYTF
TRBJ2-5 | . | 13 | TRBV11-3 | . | TGTGCCAGCAGCGCTGCGGGGCAAGAGACCCAGTACTTC | CASSAAGQETQYF
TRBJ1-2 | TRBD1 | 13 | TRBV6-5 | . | TGTGCCAGCAGGGACAGGGGTAACTATGGCTACACCTTC | CASRDRGNYGYTF
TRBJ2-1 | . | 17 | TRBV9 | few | TGTGCCAGCAGCGTAGGGTGGGACACAAAGTCCTACAATGAGCAGTTCTTC | CASSVGWDTKSYNEQFF
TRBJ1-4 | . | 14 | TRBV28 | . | TGTGCCAGCAGTGACAGGTCGGGGTATGGAAAACTGTTTTTT | CASSDRSGYGKLFF
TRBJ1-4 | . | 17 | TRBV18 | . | TGTGCCAGCTCACCACCGGAAGCGGGGGTGACTAATGAAAAACTGTTTTTT | CASSPPEAGVTNEKLFF
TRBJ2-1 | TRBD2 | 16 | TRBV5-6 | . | TGTGCCAGCAGCGGTAGCGGGGGGGTATCTTACAATGAGCAGTTCTTC | CASSGSGGVSYNEQFF
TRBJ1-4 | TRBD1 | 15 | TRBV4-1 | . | TGCGCCAGCAGCCAACGACAGGGGGCAGATGAAAAACTGTTTTTT | CASSQRQGADEKLFF
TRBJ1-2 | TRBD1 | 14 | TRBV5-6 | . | TGTGCCAGCAGCTTATCCAGGGGGAACTATGGCTACACCTTC | CASSLSRGNYGYTF
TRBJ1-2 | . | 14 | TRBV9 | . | TGTGCCAGCAGCGTAGGAGGGAGCAACTATGGCTACACCTTC | CASSVGGSNYGYTF
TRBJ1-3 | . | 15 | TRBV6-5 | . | TGTGCCAGCAGCCCCCGGGGTCTAACTGGAAACACCATATATTTT | CASSPRGLTGNTIYF